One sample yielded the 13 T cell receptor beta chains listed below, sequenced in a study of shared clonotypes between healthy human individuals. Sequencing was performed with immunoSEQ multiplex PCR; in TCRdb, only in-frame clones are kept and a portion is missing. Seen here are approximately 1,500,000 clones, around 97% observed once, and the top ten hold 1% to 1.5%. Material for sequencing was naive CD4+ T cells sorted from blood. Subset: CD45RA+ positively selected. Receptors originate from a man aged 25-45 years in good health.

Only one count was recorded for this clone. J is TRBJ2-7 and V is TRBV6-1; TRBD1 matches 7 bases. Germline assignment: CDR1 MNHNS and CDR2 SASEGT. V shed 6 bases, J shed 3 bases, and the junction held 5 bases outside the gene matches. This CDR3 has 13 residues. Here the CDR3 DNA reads TGTGCCAGCAGCGGGGACAGAATCTACGAGCAGTACTTC. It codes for CASSGDRIYEQYF.

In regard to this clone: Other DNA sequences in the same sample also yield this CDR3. CDR3 residues: CASSLSLNEQFF. In DNA form, the CDR3 reads TGCGCCAGCAGCTTGAGTCTCAATGAGCAGTTCTTC. The chain joins TRBV5-1 to TRBJ2-1; D remains unclear. CDR1 is SGHRS, CDR2 YFSETQ, per germline. The CDR3 has 12 residues. Between the trimmed V and J ends, which lost 1 base and 6 bases, there was a span of 5 bases. The whole variable domain, filled in from reference TRBV5-1 and TRBJ2-1, reads KAGVTQTPRYLIKTRGQQVTLSCSPISGHRSVSWYQQTPGQGLQFLFEYFSETQRNKGNFPGRFSGRQFSNSRSEMNVSTLELGDSALYLCASSLSLNEQFFGPGTRLTVL.

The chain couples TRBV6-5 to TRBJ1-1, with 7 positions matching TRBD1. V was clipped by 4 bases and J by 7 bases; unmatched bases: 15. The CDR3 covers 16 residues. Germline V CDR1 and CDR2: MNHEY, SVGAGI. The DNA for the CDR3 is TGTGCCAGCAGTTTCAGAGGGGGCCCCAAGAGTCTTGAAGCTTTCTTT. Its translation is CASSFRGGPKSLEAFF.

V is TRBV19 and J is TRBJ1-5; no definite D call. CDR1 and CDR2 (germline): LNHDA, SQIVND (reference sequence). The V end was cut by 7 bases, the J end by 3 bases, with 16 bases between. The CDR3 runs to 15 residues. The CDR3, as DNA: TGTGCCAGTATATCGACACGACTTAACAATCAGCCCCAGCATTTT. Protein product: CASISTRLNNQPQHF.

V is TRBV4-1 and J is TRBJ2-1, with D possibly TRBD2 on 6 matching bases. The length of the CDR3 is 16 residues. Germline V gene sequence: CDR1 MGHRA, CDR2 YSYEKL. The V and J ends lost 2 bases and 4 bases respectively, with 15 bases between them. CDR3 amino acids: CASSQPGVASYNEQFF. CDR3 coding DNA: TGCGCCAGCAGCCAACCGGGGGTGGCTTCGTACAATGAGCAGTTCTTC.

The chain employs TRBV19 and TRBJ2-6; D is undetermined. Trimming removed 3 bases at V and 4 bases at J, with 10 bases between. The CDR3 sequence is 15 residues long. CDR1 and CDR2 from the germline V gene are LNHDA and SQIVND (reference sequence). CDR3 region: CASSMEGVGANVLTF. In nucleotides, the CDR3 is TGTGCCAGTAGTATGGAAGGTGTAGGGGCCAACGTCCTGACTTTC.

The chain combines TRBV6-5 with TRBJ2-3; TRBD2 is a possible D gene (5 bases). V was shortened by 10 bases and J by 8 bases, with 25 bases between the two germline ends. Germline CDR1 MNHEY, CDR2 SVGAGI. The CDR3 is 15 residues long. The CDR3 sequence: CATSPPGSLSVTQYF. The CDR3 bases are TGTGCCACCTCACCCCCGGGGTCCTTGTCTGTTACGCAGTATTTT.

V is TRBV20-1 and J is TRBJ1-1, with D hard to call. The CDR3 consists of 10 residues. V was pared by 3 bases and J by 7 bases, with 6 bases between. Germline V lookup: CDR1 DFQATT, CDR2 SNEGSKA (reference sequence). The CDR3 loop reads CSASISEAFF. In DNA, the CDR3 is TGCAGTGCTAGTATCAGTGAAGCTTTCTTT.

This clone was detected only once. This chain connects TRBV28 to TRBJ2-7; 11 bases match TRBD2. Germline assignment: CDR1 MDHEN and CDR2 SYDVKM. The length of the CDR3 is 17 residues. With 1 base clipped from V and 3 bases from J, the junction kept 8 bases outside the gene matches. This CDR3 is CASSLSIAGGRNYEQYF. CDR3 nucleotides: TGTGCCAGCAGTTTATCGATAGCGGGAGGGAGAAACTACGAGCAGTACTTC.

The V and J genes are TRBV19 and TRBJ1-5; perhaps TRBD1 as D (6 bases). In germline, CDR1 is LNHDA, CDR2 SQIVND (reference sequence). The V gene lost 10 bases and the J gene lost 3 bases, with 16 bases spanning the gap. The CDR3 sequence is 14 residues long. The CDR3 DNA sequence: TGTGCCACCGGAAGAGGGGGGGTCAATCAGCCCCAGCATTTT. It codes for CATGRGGVNQPQHF.

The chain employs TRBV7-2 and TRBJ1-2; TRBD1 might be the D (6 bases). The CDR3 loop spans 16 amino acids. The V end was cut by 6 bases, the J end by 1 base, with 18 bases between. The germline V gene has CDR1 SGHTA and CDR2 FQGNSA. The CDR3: CASSFRGAEINYGYTF. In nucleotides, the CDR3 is TGTGCCAGCAGTTTCCGGGGGGCCGAGATTAACTATGGCTACACCTTC. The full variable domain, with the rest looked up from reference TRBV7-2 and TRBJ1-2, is GAGVSQSPSNKVTEKGKDVELRCDPISGHTALYWYRQSLGQGLEFLIYFQGNSAPDKSGLPSDRFSAERTGGSVSTLTIQRTQQEDSAVYLCASSFRGAEINYGYTFGSGTRLTVV.

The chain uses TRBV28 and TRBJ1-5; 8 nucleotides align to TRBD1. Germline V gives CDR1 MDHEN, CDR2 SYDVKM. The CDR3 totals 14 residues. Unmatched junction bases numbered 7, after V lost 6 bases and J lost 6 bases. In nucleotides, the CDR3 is TGTGCCAGCAGAGGACAGGGTTTCTTTCAGCCCCAGCATTTT. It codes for CASRGQGFFQPQHF.

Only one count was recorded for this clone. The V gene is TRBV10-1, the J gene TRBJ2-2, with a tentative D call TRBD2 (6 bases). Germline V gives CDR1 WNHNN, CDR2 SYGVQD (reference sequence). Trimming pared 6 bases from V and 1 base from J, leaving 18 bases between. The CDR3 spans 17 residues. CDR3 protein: CASSSGAMMGNTGELFF. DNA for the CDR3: TGCGCCAGCAGCTCGGGAGCGATGATGGGGAACACCGGGGAGCTGTTTTTT.